These T cell receptor beta chains were read from a single sample in a study of blood T cell repertoires in COVID-19. The protocol was immunoSEQ multiplex PCR, while the TCRdb copy is restricted to in-frame clones and leaves out a portion. The sample yields about 220,000 clones, 70% to 90% seen once. Sequencing was performed on PBMCs or T cells enriched from blood (not recorded which). The source of these receptors is a woman in her 40s with acute COVID-19. Both conserved end residues are part of each CDR3. The D gene is left open where the match is weak. Rows give clone size only sometimes, using once, few, many, or a class for an expanded clone.

TRBJ1-4 | - | TRBV19 | - | CASSEGGGKLFF | TGTGCCAGTAGTGAGGGAGGAGGAAAACTGTTTTTT
TRBJ2-1 | - | TRBV7-2 | TRBD1 | CASSQDRGIYNEQFF | TGTGCCAGCAGCCAAGACAGGGGTATCTACAATGAGCAGTTCTTC
TRBJ1-2 | - | TRBV5-6 | - | CASNLYREGYTF | TGTGCCAGCAACTTGTACAGGGAAGGCTACACCTTC
TRBJ1-2 | - | TRBV20-1 | - | CSASRGAGYGYTF | TGCAGTGCTAGTCGGGGGGCTGGCTATGGCTACACCTTC
TRBJ2-2 | few | TRBV5-4 | TRBD1 | CASSSGTGTGELFF | TGTGCCAGCAGCTCCGGGACAGGCACCGGGGAGCTGTTTTTT
TRBJ1-2 | - | TRBV2 | TRBD1 | CASSEVQGANYGYTF | TGTGCCAGCAGTGAGGTGCAGGGGGCTAACTATGGCTACACCTTC
TRBJ2-2 | few | TRBV18 | - | CASSPGTSLWTGELFF | TGTGCCAGCTCACCTGGGACTTCCTTATGGACCGGGGAGCTGTTTTTT
TRBJ2-2 | - | TRBV9 | - | CASNRGLTNTGELFF | TGTGCCAGCAACCGAGGACTGACGAACACCGGGGAGCTGTTTTTT
TRBJ1-3 | - | TRBV6-1 | - | CASSDIPGMSADGNTIYF | TGTGCCAGCAGTGACATCCCCGGGATGTCCGCGGACGGAAACACCATATATTTT
TRBJ1-1 | - | TRBV3-1/TRBV3-2 | - | CASSQGGLALRNTEAFF | TGTGCCAGCAGCCAGGGGGGACTGGCGTTAAGGAACACTGAAGCTTTCTTT
TRBJ2-5 | - | TRBV5-5 | TRBD2 | CASSSPGGETQYF | TGTGCCAGCAGCTCCCCGGGGGGAGAGACCCAGTACTTC
TRBJ1-4 | few | TRBV2 | - | CASSEVYITGRTNEKLFF | TGTGCCAGCAGTGAAGTTTATATTACTGGGAGGACTAATGAAAAACTGTTTTTT
TRBJ2-5 | - | TRBV27 | - | CASSLSPPRVERGSQETQYF | TGTGCCAGCAGTTTATCGCCCCCTAGGGTTGAACGGGGGTCCCAAGAGACCCAGTACTTC
TRBJ2-5 | - | TRBV6-6 | TRBD1 | CASSYERQGARETQYF | TGTGCCAGCAGTTACGAGAGGCAGGGGGCGAGGGAGACCCAGTACTTC
TRBJ1-5 | few | TRBV6-4 | - | CASSDSWRLSNQPQHF | TGTGCCAGCAGTGACTCGTGGCGGCTTAGCAATCAGCCCCAGCATTTT
TRBJ1-1 | - | TRBV2 | - | CASSIQSYTEAFF | TGTGCCAGCAGTATACAATCCTACACTGAAGCTTTCTTT
TRBJ1-1 | - | TRBV7-8 | - | CASSPPGGVNTEAFF | TGTGCCAGCAGCCCCCCAGGAGGTGTGAACACTGAAGCTTTCTTT
TRBJ2-5 | once | TRBV7-8 | TRBD2 | CASSQRDLQETQYF | TGTGCCAGCAGCCAGCGGGACCTACAAGAGACCCAGTACTTC
TRBJ1-2 | few | TRBV11-2 | TRBD1 | CASSFQTGTVTNYGYTF | TGTGCCAGCAGCTTCCAAACCGGGACAGTGACAAACTATGGCTACACCTTC
TRBJ2-5 | few | TRBV19 | TRBD2 | CASSTLAGGPGETQYF | TGTGCCAGTAGTACCCTAGCGGGAGGGCCAGGAGAGACCCAGTACTTC
TRBJ1-4 | once | TRBV9 | - | CASSSGVTNEKLFF | TGTGCCAGCAGCTCAGGGGTAACTAATGAAAAACTGTTTTTT
TRBJ1-4 | once | TRBV2 | TRBD1 | CASRVTGFGEKLFF | TGTGCCAGCAGGGTGACAGGGTTCGGAGAAAAACTGTTTTTT
TRBJ1-6 | - | TRBV3-1/TRBV3-2 | - | CASSQGQYSPLHF | TGTGCCAGCAGCCAGGGGCAGTATTCACCCCTCCACTTT
TRBJ2-2 | - | TRBV11-3 | TRBD1 | CASSSGQGSNTGELFF | TGTGCCAGCAGCTCCGGACAGGGTAGTAACACCGGGGAGCTGTTTTTT
TRBJ1-2 | - | TRBV3-1/TRBV3-2 | - | CASSQEGRKNGYTF | TGTGCCAGCAGCCAAGAGGGGCGAAAAAATGGCTACACCTTC
TRBJ2-2 | - | TRBV7-9 | TRBD1 | CASSSLRTGGLTGELFF | TGTGCCAGCAGCTCACTCAGGACAGGGGGCTTGACCGGGGAGCTGTTTTTT
TRBJ2-2 | - | TRBV11-2 | - | CASRTGLQPGELFF | TGTGCCAGCAGAACGGGACTCCAGCCCGGGGAGCTGTTTTTT
TRBJ2-3 | - | TRBV18 | TRBD1 | CASSPSRGRADTQYF | TGTGCCAGCTCACCATCGAGGGGGCGGGCAGATACGCAGTATTTT
TRBJ1-1 | - | TRBV20-1 | TRBD1 | CSATTTGAAFF | TGCAGTGCTACCACTACAGGGGCAGCTTTCTTT
TRBJ1-6 | once | TRBV30 | - | CALTITGPGGNSPLHF | TGTGCCTTGACTATAACCGGGCCGGGCGGTAATTCACCCCTCCACTTT
TRBJ1-2 | - | TRBV6-5 | TRBD1 | CASSYWDRVGGYTF | TGTGCCAGCAGTTACTGGGACAGGGTAGGCGGCTACACCTTC
TRBJ2-5 | - | TRBV6-5 | - | CASSLLLQETQYF | TGTGCCAGCAGTTTACTACTCCAAGAGACCCAGTACTTC
TRBJ2-5 | few | TRBV4-1 | TRBD2 | CASSQGSGGARPQETQYF | TGCGCCAGCAGCCAAGGTAGCGGGGGGGCCCGTCCCCAGGAGACCCAGTACTTC
TRBJ1-1 | - | TRBV7-9 | - | CASSPPGAEAFF | TGTGCCAGCAGCCCGCCGGGGGCTGAAGCTTTCTTT
TRBJ1-4 | - | TRBV5-4 | TRBD1 | CASTYRGREEKLFF | TGTGCCAGCACTTACAGGGGGCGGGAAGAAAAACTGTTTTTT
TRBJ2-2 | - | TRBV11-2 | TRBD2 | CASSSRTSGSTNTGELFF | TGTGCCAGCAGCTCCCGGACTAGCGGGAGTACTAACACCGGGGAGCTGTTTTTT
TRBJ2-5 | - | TRBV12-5 | - | CASAGGRVRGQETQYF | TGTGCTAGTGCGGGGGGCCGCGTGAGGGGGCAAGAGACCCAGTACTTC
TRBJ1-1 | - | TRBV5-6 | - | CASSSVGWSMGLGEAFF | TGTGCCAGCAGCTCAGTGGGGTGGTCGATGGGGCTTGGAGAAGCTTTCTTT
TRBJ1-6 | - | TRBV5-1 | TRBD1 | CASSLAGQRSSYNSPLHF | TGCGCCAGCAGCTTGGCGGGACAGAGGAGCTCCTATAATTCACCCCTCCACTTT
TRBJ1-5 | few | TRBV7-2 | - | CASSLYRSNQPQHF | TGTGCCAGCAGCTTATACAGAAGCAATCAGCCCCAGCATTTT
TRBJ2-3 | - | TRBV24-1 | - | CATSDLSPGGIDTQYF | TGTGCCACCAGTGATTTGTCCCCAGGGGGGATAGATACGCAGTATTTT
TRBJ2-1 | - | TRBV27 | - | CASSYNRDNEQFF | TGTGCCAGCAGTTATAACAGGGACAATGAGCAGTTCTTC
TRBJ2-1 | - | TRBV27 | - | CASSFTTYNEQFF | TGTGCCAGCAGTTTCACTACTTACAATGAGCAGTTCTTC
TRBJ1-1 | - | TRBV20-1 | TRBD1 | CSARTGTAAFF | TGCAGTGCAAGAACCGGGACAGCGGCTTTCTTT
TRBJ2-2 | - | TRBV4-1 | TRBD2 | CASSQDPPSGHTNTGELFF | TGCGCCAGCAGCCAAGATCCCCCTAGCGGGCACACGAACACCGGGGAGCTGTTTTTT
TRBJ1-2 | - | TRBV5-5 | TRBD1 | CASSAEQGWAGYTF | TGTGCCAGCAGCGCGGAACAGGGGTGGGCTGGCTACACCTTC
TRBJ2-5 | - | TRBV11-2 | TRBD2 | CASSFGSSGVKETQYF | TGTGCCAGCAGCTTTGGTTCCAGCGGGGTGAAAGAGACCCAGTACTTC
TRBJ2-3 | - | TRBV11-2 | - | CASSPYSGLLTDTQYF | TGTGCCAGCAGCCCCTACAGCGGGCTCCTCACAGATACGCAGTATTTT
TRBJ2-1 | once | TRBV11-2 | TRBD2 | CASSPGLAGAYNEQFF | TGTGCCAGCAGCCCGGGACTAGCGGGAGCCTACAATGAGCAGTTCTTC
TRBJ1-2 | few | TRBV5-1 | - | CASSTGETYGYTF | TGCGCCAGCAGTACCGGGGAAACCTATGGCTACACCTTC
TRBJ1-6 | - | TRBV2 | - | CASSESRNYNSPLHF | TGTGCCAGCAGTGAATCCAGGAACTATAATTCACCCCTCCACTTT
TRBJ1-5 | - | TRBV4-2 | TRBD1 | CASSQTGTGEWNQPQHF | TGTGCCAGCAGCCAGACCGGGACAGGGGAATGGAATCAGCCCCAGCATTTT
TRBJ1-6 | - | TRBV7-9 | - | CASSLNRANSPLHF | TGTGCCAGCAGCTTGAACAGGGCTAATTCACCCCTCCACTTT
TRBJ2-1 | - | TRBV2 | - | CASSVTSPDEQFF | TGTGCCAGCAGCGTAACTAGCCCCGATGAGCAGTTCTTC
TRBJ2-3 | - | TRBV2 | TRBD1 | CASTRTGGADTQYF | TGTGCCAGCACCAGGACAGGGGGCGCAGATACGCAGTATTTT